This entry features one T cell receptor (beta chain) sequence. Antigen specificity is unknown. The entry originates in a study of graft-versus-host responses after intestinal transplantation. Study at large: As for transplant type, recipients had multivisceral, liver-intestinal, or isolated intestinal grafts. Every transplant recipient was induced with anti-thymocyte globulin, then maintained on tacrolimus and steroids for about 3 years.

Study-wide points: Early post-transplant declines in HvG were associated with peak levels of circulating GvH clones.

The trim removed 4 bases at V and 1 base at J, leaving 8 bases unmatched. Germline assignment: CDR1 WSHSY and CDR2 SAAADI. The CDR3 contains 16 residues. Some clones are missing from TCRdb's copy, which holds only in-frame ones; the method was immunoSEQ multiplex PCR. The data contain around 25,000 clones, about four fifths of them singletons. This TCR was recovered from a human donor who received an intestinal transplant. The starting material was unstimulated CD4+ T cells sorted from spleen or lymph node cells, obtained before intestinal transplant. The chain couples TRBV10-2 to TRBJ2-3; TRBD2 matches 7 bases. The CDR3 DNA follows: TGCGCCAGCAGTGTAGGGGCGGGAGCCGGCACAGATACGCAGTATTTT. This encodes CASSVGAGAGTDTQYF.